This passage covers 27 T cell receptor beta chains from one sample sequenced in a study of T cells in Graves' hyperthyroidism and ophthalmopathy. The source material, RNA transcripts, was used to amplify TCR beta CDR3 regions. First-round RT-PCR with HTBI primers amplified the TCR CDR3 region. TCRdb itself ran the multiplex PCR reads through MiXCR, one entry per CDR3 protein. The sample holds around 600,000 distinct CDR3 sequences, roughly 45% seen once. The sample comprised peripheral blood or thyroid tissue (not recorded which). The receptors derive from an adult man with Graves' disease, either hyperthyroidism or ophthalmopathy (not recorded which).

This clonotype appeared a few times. As DNA, the CDR3 is TGTGCCAGCAGCCCCCCAGGTAGGGGGTTAACCTACGAGCAGTACTTC. Its protein is CASSPPGRGLTYEQYF. The chain combines TRBV7-9 with TRBJ2-7; maybe TRBD1 (6 bases). V was trimmed by 5 bases and J by 2 bases, leaving 19 bases between them. The CDR3 consists of 16 residues. The germline V gene encodes CDR1 SEHNR and CDR2 FQNEAQ (reference sequence).

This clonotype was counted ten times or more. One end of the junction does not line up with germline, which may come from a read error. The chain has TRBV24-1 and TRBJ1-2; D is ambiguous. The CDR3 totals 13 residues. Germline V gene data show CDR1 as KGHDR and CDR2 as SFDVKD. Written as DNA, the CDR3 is TGTGCCACCAATGATACGGCTAACTATGGCTACACCTTC. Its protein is CATNDTANYGYTF.

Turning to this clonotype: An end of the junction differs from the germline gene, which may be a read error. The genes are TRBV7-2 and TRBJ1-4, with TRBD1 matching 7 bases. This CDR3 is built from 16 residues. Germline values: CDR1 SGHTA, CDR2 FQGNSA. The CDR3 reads CASSQGDAATNEKLFF. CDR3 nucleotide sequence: TGCGCCAGCAGCCAGGGGGACGCGGCAACTAATGAAAAACTGTTTTTT.

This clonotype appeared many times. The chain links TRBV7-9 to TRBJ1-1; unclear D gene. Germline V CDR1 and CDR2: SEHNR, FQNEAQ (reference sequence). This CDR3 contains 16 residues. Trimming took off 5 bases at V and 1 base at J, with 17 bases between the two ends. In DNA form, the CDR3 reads TGTGCCAGCAGCCAAACACCTTCCCCAGAGAACACTGAAGCTTTCTTT. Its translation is CASSQTPSPENTEAFF.

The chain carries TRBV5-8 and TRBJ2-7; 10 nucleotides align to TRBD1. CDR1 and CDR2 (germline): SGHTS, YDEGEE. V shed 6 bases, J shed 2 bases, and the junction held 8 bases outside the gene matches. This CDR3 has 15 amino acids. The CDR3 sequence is CASMAAGTGAYEQYF. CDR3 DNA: TGTGCCAGCATGGCGGCCGGGACAGGGGCCTACGAGCAGTACTTC.

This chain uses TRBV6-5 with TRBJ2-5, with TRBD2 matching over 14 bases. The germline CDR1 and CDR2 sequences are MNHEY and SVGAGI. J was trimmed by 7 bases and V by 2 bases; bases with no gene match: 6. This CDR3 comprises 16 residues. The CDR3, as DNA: TGTGCCAGCAGTTACGGGGGACTAGCGGGAGAGTCGACCCAGTACTTC. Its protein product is CASSYGGLAGESTQYF.

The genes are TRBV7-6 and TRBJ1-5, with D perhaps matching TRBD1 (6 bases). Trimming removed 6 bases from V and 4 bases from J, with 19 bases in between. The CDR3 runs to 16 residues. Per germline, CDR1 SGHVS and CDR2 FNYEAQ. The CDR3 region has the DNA TGTGCCAGCAGGCCCTACAGGGAAGGGGCGAATCAGCCCCAGCATTTT. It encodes CASRPYREGANQPQHF.

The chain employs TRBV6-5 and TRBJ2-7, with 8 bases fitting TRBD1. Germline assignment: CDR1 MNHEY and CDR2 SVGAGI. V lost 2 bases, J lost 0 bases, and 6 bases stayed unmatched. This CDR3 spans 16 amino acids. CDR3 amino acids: CASSYETGGFSYEQYF. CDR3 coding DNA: TGTGCCAGCAGTTACGAAACAGGGGGATTCTCCTACGAGCAGTACTTC.

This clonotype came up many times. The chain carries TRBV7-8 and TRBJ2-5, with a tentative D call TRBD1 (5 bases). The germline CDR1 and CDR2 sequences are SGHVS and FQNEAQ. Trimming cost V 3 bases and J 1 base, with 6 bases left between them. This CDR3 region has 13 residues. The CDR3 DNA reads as TGTGCCAGCAGCTTCGACAGCCAAGAGACCCAGTACTTC. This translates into CASSFDSQETQYF.

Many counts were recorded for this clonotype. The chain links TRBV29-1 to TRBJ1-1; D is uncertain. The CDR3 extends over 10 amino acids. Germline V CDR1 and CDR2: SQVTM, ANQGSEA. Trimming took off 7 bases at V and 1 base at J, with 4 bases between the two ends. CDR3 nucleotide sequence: TGCAGCGAGGGGAACACTGAAGCTTTCTTT. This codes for CSEGNTEAFF.

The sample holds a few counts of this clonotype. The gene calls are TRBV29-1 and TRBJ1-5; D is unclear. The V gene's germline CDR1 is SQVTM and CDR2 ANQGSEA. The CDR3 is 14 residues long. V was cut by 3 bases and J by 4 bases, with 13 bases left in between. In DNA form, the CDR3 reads TGCAGCGTTGATAGTGGAGATCTAAATCAGCCCCAGCATTTT. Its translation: CSVDSGDLNQPQHF.

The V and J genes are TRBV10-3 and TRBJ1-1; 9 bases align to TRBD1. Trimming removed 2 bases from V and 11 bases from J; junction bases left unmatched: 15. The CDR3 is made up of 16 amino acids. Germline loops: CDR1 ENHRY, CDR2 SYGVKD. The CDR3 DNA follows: TGTGCCATCAGTGAGGAGCGCGGGACAGGGTCGGTATCGGCTTTCTTT. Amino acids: CAISEERGTGSVSAFF.

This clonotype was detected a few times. CDR3 loop: CASRPSLEAFF. For the CDR3, the DNA is TGTGCCAGCAGACCCAGCCTAGAAGCTTTCTTT. The gene calls are TRBV2 and TRBJ1-1; D is undetermined. Trimming cost V 6 bases and J 8 bases, with 10 bases left between them. The CDR3 extends over 11 amino acids. Per the germline V gene, CDR1 is SNHLY and CDR2 is FYNNEI.

CDR3 nucleotide sequence: TGTGCCACCAGCAGAGATGTGGGTGCCTACGAGCAGTACTTC. It codes for CATSRDVGAYEQYF. The chain joins TRBV15 to TRBJ2-7; the D is unclear. Trimming took 0 bases from V and 2 from J, leaving 8 bases between them. The CDR3 totals 14 residues. Germline CDR1 and CDR2: LNHNV and YYDKDF (reference sequence).

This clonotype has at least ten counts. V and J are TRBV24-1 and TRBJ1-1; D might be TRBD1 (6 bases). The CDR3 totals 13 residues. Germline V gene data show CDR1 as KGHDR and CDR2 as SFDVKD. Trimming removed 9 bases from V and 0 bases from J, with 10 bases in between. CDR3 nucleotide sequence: TGTGCCACCGCACAGGGAATGAACACTGAAGCTTTCTTT. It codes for CATAQGMNTEAFF.

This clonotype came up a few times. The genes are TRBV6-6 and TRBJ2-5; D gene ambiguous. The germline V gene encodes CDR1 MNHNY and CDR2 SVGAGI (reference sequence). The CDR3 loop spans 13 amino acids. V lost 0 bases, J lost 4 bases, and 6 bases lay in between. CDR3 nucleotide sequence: TGTGCCAGCAGTTACTCGACGTCAGAGACCCAGTACTTC. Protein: CASSYSTSETQYF.

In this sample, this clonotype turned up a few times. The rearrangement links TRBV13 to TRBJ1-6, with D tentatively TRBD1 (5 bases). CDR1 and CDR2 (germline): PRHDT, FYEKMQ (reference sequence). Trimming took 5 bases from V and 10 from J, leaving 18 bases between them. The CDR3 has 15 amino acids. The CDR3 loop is CASSPAGVFESPLHF. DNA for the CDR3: TGTGCCAGCAGCCCGGCGGGGGTGTTTGAGTCACCCCTCCACTTT.

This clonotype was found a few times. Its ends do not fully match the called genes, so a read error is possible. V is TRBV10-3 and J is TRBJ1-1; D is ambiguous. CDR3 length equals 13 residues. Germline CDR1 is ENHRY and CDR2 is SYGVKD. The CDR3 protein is CASSKLTNTEAFF. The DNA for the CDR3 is TGTGCCAGCAGTAAACTGACGAACACTGAAGCTTTCTTT.

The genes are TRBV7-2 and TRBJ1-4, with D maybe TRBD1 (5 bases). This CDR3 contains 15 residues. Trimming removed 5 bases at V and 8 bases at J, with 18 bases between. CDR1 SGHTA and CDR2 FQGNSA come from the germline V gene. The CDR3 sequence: CASSPEGSLGEKLFF. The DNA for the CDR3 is TGTGCCAGCAGCCCCGAGGGGTCTTTGGGGGAAAAACTGTTTTTT.

In DNA form, the CDR3 reads TGCGCCAGCAGCTTACAGGTTAGCTCCTACGAGCAGTACTTC. Amino acids: CASSLQVSSYEQYF. The rearrangement links TRBV5-1 to TRBJ2-7; possible D gene TRBD1, 5 bases. The CDR3 has 14 residues. CDR1 and CDR2 (germline): SGHRS, YFSETQ. The ends were cut back, 2 bases at V and 0 bases at J, with 9 bases in the middle. Supplemented by reference TRBV5-1 and TRBJ2-7, the full variable domain reads KAGVTQTPRYLIKTRGQQVTLSCSPISGHRSVSWYQQTPGQGLQFLFEYFSETQRNKGNFPGRFSGRQFSNSRSEMNVSTLELGDSALYLCASSLQVSSYEQYFGPGTRLTVT.

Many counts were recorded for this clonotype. The CDR3 region has the DNA TGTGCCAGCAGTGACCCGTCGGGGAGCAATCAGCCCCAGCATTTT. Its translation is CASSDPSGSNQPQHF. The chain joins TRBV2 to TRBJ1-5; D not resolved. Germline V CDR1 and CDR2: SNHLY, FYNNEI. The CDR3 is made up of 15 amino acids. Trimming removed 3 bases at V and 1 base at J, with 10 bases between. Using reference TRBV2 and TRBJ1-5 for the parts outside the CDR3, the full variable domain is EPEVTQTPSHQVTQMGQEVILRCVPISNHLYFYWYRQILGQKVEFLVSFYNNEISEKSEIFDDQFSVERPDGSNFTLKIRSTKLEDSAMYFCASSDPSGSNQPQHFGDGTRLSIL.

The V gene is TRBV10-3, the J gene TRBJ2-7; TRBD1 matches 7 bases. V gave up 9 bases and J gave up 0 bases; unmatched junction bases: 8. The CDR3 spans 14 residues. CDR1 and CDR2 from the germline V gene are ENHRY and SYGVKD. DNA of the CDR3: TGTGCCATTGACAGGGACACCTTCTCCTACGAGCAGTACTTC. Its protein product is CAIDRDTFSYEQYF.

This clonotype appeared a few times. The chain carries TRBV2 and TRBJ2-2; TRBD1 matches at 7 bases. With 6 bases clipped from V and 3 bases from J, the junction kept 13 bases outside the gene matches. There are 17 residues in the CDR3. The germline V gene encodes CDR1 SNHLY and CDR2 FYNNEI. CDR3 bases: TGTGCCAGCAGGCGATCCCCCAGGGGGTCTGACACCGGGGAGCTGTTTTTT. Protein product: CASRRSPRGSDTGELFF.

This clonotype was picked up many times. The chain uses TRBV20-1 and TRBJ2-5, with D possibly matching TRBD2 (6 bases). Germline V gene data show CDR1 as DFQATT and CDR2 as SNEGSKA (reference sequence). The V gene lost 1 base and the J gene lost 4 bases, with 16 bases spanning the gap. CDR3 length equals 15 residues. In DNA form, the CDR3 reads TGCAGTGCTAGAGTCGGATCCCCCGGGGGAGAGACCCAGTACTTC. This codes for CSARVGSPGGETQYF.

The CDR3 spells CASSYRGQSYGYTF. For the CDR3, the DNA is TGTGCCAGCAGTTACAGGGGGCAGAGCTATGGCTACACCTTC. The chain recombines TRBV7-2 with TRBJ1-2, with TRBD1 matching over 9 bases. The germline CDR1 and CDR2 sequences are SGHTA and FQGNSA. The V and J ends lost 6 bases and 4 bases, in that order; junction bases with no gene match: 6. The CDR3 has 14 amino acids.

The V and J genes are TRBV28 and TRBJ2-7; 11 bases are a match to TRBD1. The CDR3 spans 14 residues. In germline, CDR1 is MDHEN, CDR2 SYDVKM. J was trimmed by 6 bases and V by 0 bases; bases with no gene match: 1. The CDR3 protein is CASSLWDRGREQYF. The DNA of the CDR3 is TGTGCCAGCAGTTTATGGGACAGGGGGCGCGAGCAGTACTTC.

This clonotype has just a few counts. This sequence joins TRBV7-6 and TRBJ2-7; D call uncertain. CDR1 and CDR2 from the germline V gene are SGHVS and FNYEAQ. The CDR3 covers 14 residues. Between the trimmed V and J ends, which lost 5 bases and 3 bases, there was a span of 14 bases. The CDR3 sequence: CASSATDTGYEQYF. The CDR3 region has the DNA TGTGCCAGCAGCGCCACGGATACCGGCTACGAGCAGTACTTC. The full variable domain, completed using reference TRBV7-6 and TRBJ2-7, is GAGVSQSPRYKVTKRGQDVALRCDPISGHVSLYWYRQALGQGPEFLTYFNYEAQQDKSGLPNDRFSAERPEGSISTLTIQRTEQRDSAMYRCASSATDTGYEQYFGPGTRLTVT.